This TCR beta chain is from a study of shared clonotypes between healthy human individuals. The wider study: A couple of women and three men aged 18 to 49 served as donors.

From germline, CDR1 is SGHTA and CDR2 FQGNSA. This CDR3 is built from 14 residues. Trimming took 2 bases from V and 3 from J, leaving 10 bases between them. The donors were adults (healthy and HIV-negative) with no recent acute infections or vaccinations. There were only Caucasian adults among the donors, and all lived in Nashville, Tennessee. Authors' processing steps: Junction-only sequences without quality scores were provided by ImmunoSEQ, so filtering was different. Using immunoSEQ multiplex PCR, the repertoire was profiled, and TCRdb retains in-frame clones only, with some absent. V and J calls and clone size are those listed in that table; D and trimming were worked out from the DNA. The sample contains hundreds of thousands of clones, around 80% of which appear only once.

Material for sequencing was PBMCs. This TCR came from a woman in her 40s in good health. Some clones in this sample may be carry-over from other donors' samples. This sequence joins TRBV7-2 and TRBJ2-5, with D perhaps matching TRBD1 (6 bases). DNA of the CDR3: TGTGCCAGCAGCTTAAGTCCAGGGGAAGAGACCCAGTACTTC. Translation: CASSLSPGEETQYF.